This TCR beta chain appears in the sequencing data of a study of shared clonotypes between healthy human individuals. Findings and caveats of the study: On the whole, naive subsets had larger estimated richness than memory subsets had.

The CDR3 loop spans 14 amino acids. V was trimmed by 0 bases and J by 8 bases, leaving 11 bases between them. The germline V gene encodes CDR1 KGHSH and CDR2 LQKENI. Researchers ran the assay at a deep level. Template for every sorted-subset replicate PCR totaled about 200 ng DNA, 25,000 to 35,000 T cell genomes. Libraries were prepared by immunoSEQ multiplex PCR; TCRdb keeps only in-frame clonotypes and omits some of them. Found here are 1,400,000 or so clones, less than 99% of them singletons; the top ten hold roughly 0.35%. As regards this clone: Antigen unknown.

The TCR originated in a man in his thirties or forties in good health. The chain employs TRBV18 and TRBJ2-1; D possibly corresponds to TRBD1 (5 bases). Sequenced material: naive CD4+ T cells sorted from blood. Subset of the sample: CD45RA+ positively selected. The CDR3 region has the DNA TGTGCCAGCTCACCACCGCAGGGAAGCTATGAGCAGTTCTTC. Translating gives CASSPPQGSYEQFF.